The source of this TCR beta chain is a study of vaccination and CD4 T cells after COVID-19. Only a few counts were recorded for this clonotype. What it recognizes is unknown. The Oncomine TCR Beta short-read assay was applied to DNA of cultured CD4+ T cells. TCRdb recomputed calls from the PCR reads with MiXCR, one row per CDR3 protein. This table has 11,000 or so distinct CDR3 sequences, around 50% appearing once. The treatment: approximately 11-day PBMC culture with coronavirus spike peptide pools or control peptides (ViraFEST assay). PBMCs were cultured at some 2.1 million per well with around 9.5 IU/ml IL-2 and approximately 10 ug/ml peptide pools. The CDR3 consists of 14 residues. Germline CDR1 reads DFQATT; CDR2 reads SNEGSKA (reference sequence). The V gene lost 3 bases and the J gene lost 3 bases, with 12 bases spanning the gap.

This sequence originates from a human donor who had recovered from COVID-19. Sample: CD4+ T cells from blood, cultured in vitro. The rearrangement joins TRBV20-1 to TRBJ1-5; no firm D call. CDR3: CSASRVANNQPQHF. DNA of the CDR3: TGCAGTGCTAGTCGGGTGGCCAACAATCAGCCCCAGCATTTT.